This TCR beta chain was captured in a study of blood T cell repertoires in COVID-19. Study-level background: Nucleic acid was either cDNA or gDNA, and it came from T cells, B-cell-depleted T cells, or PBMCs.

Only a few counts were recorded for this clone. Authors' processing steps: Using reference gene primer amplification, nucleated cell counts were estimated. Libraries were prepared by immunoSEQ multiplex PCR; TCRdb keeps only in-frame clonotypes and omits some of them. Clonal size and the V and J genes are those of that table, whereas D and trimming came from the DNA. There are around 300,000 clones in the sample; around 80% occur only once, and approximately 3.1% lies in the top ten. The CDR3 contains 14 residues. V was clipped by 3 bases and J by 2 bases, with 13 bases between them. Looked up from germline, CDR1 is GTSNPN and CDR2 is SVGIG (reference sequence).

This clonotype was obtained from a man younger than 40 with active or convalescent COVID-19. The chain links TRBV30 to TRBJ1-2; D possibly corresponds to TRBD1 (6 bases). Material for sequencing was peripheral blood. This CDR3 reads CAWRGDRLNYGYTF. The CDR3 DNA follows: TGTGCCTGGAGGGGAGACAGGTTAAACTATGGCTACACCTTC.